What follows are 6 T cell receptor beta chains derived from one specimen sequenced in a study of control samples from healthy donors and cancer patients. TCRdb's table, derived via immunoSEQ multiplex PCR, lists solely in-frame clones and lacks some. This sample has about 28,000 clones, with around 79% found just once. Sequenced material: PBMCs. The receptors shown here come from a man in his 60s with head and neck cancer.

The chain recombines TRBV15 with TRBJ2-7; tentatively, D is TRBD1 (5 bases). The V end lost 1 base, the J end lost 6 bases, and 13 bases lay between the germline ends. Germline lookup yields CDR1 LNHNV and CDR2 YYDKDF (reference sequence). The CDR3 has 14 amino acids. The CDR3 nucleotides are TGTGCCACCAGCAGAGCTCATATCCAGGGCGAGCAGTACTTC. Protein product: CATSRAHIQGEQYF.

This chain connects TRBV9 to TRBJ2-1; 15 nucleotides line up with TRBD2. Germline V gene data show CDR1 as SGDLS and CDR2 as YYNGEE. Trimming removed 4 bases from V and 5 bases from J; junction bases left unmatched: 7. The CDR3 contains 17 residues. The CDR3 sequence is CASSTGGLAGGHNEQFF. CDR3 sequence (DNA): TGTGCCAGCAGCACCGGTGGACTAGCGGGAGGGCACAATGAGCAGTTCTTC.

This rearrangement joins TRBV29-1 to TRBJ1-2, with 11 nucleotides matching TRBD1. This CDR3 contains 13 residues. Trimming took 3 bases from V and 8 from J; bases not matched to a gene: 5. Looked up from germline, CDR1 is SQVTM and CDR2 is ANQGSEA. The chain's CDR3 is CSVDGTGGRGYTF. In DNA, the CDR3 is TGCAGCGTTGACGGGACAGGGGGACGGGGCTACACCTTC.

This clone was seen a handful of times. The chain uses TRBV4-2 and TRBJ2-7, with D perhaps TRBD2 (6 bases). CDR1 and CDR2 (germline): LGHNA, YNFKEQ. This CDR3 comprises 16 residues. V lost 0 bases and J 7 bases, leaving 19 bases between the germline ends. CDR3 bases: TGTGCCAGCAGCCAAGATTTAAGGACGGGGGTGGGTGAGCAGTACTTC. Protein: CASSQDLRTGVGEQYF.

CDR3 in DNA: TGCAGCGTCGCGGGGATGAGGGAGCTGTTTTTT. It encodes CSVAGMRELFF. J is TRBJ2-2 and V is TRBV29-1; maybe TRBD2 (6 bases). There are 11 residues in the CDR3. In germline, CDR1 is SQVTM, CDR2 ANQGSEA. V was pared by 6 bases and J by 9 bases, with 11 bases between.

The chain joins TRBV28 to TRBJ2-7; D gene uncertain. This CDR3 contains 11 residues. Trimming shortened V by 4 bases and J by 3 bases, and 4 bases separated the two germline ends. Germline values: CDR1 MDHEN, CDR2 SYDVKM. CDR3 protein: CASSWDYEQYF. Here the CDR3 DNA reads TGTGCCAGCAGTTGGGACTACGAGCAGTACTTC.